Presented here are 30 T cell receptor beta chains from one specimen sequenced in a study of CD8 T cells in Susac syndrome. RNA was extracted with the RNeasy kit, and a quantity of about 0.45 to 1 ug was reverse transcribed using random hexamers. In TCRdb, the immunoSEQ multiplex PCR reads were re-called with MiXCR into one record per CDR3 protein. Among about 300,000 distinct CDR3 sequences listed, about 90% were seen once. The material sequenced was CD4+ T cells from PBMCs. Receptor source: a human donor with multiple sclerosis.

This clonotype appeared a few times. CDR3: CSARDADTQYF. Here the CDR3 DNA reads TGCAGTGCTAGGGACGCCGATACGCAGTATTTT. The chain recombines TRBV20-1 with TRBJ2-3, with unresolved D. Trimming took 3 bases from V and 6 from J, leaving 7 bases between them. Per the germline V gene, CDR1 is DFQATT and CDR2 is SNEGSKA (reference sequence). The CDR3 extends over 11 amino acids.

The V gene is TRBV19, the J gene TRBJ1-2; D is ambiguous. The V and J ends lost 6 bases and 7 bases respectively, with 15 bases between them. The CDR3 spans 13 residues. Germline V gene sequence: CDR1 LNHDA, CDR2 SQIVND (reference sequence). The CDR3 DNA sequence: TGTGCCAGTAGGGCAGTTCCAAATGGTGGCTACACCTTC. It yields the protein CASRAVPNGGYTF.

The chain links TRBV7-8 to TRBJ2-1; 10 positions match TRBD2. Losses at the gene ends were 2 bases for V and 5 bases for J; bases not matched to a gene: 12. The CDR3 runs 18 residues. Germline loops: CDR1 SGHVS, CDR2 FQNEAQ. CDR3 sequence (DNA): TGTGCCAGCAGCTTACGGCTAGCGGGAGAGTCTGGGAACAATGAGCAGTTCTTC. Protein sequence: CASSLRLAGESGNNEQFF.

This clonotype came up once. CDR3 nucleotide sequence: TGTGCCAGCAGCTTAGGCCCGGGGGCTGAGCAGTTCTTC. Encoded protein: CASSLGPGAEQFF. The chain recombines TRBV7-2 with TRBJ2-1; D is tentatively TRBD1 or TRBD2 (6 bases each). Germline assignment: CDR1 SGHTA and CDR2 FQGNSA. The CDR3 loop spans 13 amino acids. The V gene lost 1 base and the J gene lost 9 bases, with 10 bases spanning the gap.

The gene calls are TRBV5-1 and TRBJ1-5; 7 bases are shared with TRBD1. With 4 bases clipped from V and 8 bases from J, the junction kept 12 bases outside the gene matches. Germline V gene sequence: CDR1 SGHRS, CDR2 YFSETQ. This CDR3 comprises 15 residues. The CDR3, as DNA: TGCGCCAGCAGCCGCGGGACAGTTCCCAGCGAGCCCCAGCATTTT. As protein: CASSRGTVPSEPQHF.

The chain recombines TRBV29-1 with TRBJ2-7; D may correspond to TRBD1 or TRBD2 (5 bases each). The CDR3 has 13 residues. Germline V CDR1 and CDR2: SQVTM, ANQGSEA. The V end was cut by 4 bases, the J end by 7 bases, with 17 bases between. This chain's CDR3 is CSVARGRVGEQYF. Here the CDR3 DNA reads TGCAGCGTTGCGAGGGGCCGAGTGGGGGAGCAGTACTTC.

A single count supports this clonotype. The chain recombines TRBV19 with TRBJ1-1; TRBD1 might be the D (5 bases). The length of the CDR3 is 13 residues. Germline values: CDR1 LNHDA, CDR2 SQIVND (reference sequence). Trimming stripped 7 bases from V and 1 base from J, with 10 bases between. CDR3 nucleotides: TGTGCCAGTAAGAGCAGGGCGAACACTGAAGCTTTCTTT. Amino acid sequence: CASKSRANTEAFF. The full variable domain, rest sourced from reference TRBV19 and TRBJ1-1, is DGGITQSPKYLFRKEGQNVTLSCEQNLNHDAMYWYRQDPGQGLRLIYYSQIVNDFQKGDIAEGYSVSREKKESFPLTVTSAQKNPTAFYLCASKSRANTEAFFGQGTRLTVV.

The chain couples TRBV3-1 to TRBJ1-3; no definite D call. Trimming took 1 base from V and 0 from J, leaving 7 bases between them. Per the germline V gene, CDR1 is LGHDT and CDR2 is YNNKEL (reference sequence). This CDR3 has 15 residues. The CDR3 protein is CASSQGVNSGNTIYF. The CDR3 bases are TGTGCCAGCAGCCAAGGCGTAAACTCTGGAAACACCATATATTTT.

The chain employs TRBV6-6 and TRBJ1-1; 7 nucleotides match TRBD1. The J segment lost 1 base and the V segment lost 6 bases, leaving 11 bases of the junction unmatched. This CDR3 has 16 amino acids. Germline lookup yields CDR1 MNHNY and CDR2 SVGAGI (reference sequence). For the CDR3, the DNA is TGTGCCAGCAGCGACCCGACAGGGTCGGGGAACACTGAAGCTTTCTTT. It codes for CASSDPTGSGNTEAFF.

This clonotype was seen only once. The chain links TRBV30 to TRBJ2-5; 10 bases match TRBD1. The CDR3 is 14 amino acids. Germline assignment: CDR1 GTSNPN and CDR2 SVGIG (reference sequence). V gave up 4 bases and J gave up 5 bases; unmatched junction bases: 7. In nucleotides, the CDR3 is TGTGCCTGGACCCGACAGGGGGCATGGGAGACCCAGTACTTC. This translates into CAWTRQGAWETQYF.

The chain links TRBV7-8 to TRBJ2-3, with 10 bases lining up with TRBD2. The CDR3 consists of 19 residues. V trimming: 5 bases; J trimming: 4 bases; junction bases outside the gene matches: 18. Germline CDR1 reads SGHVS; CDR2 reads FQNEAQ. The CDR3 loop is CASSLRSWASGGFADTQYF. The CDR3 DNA follows: TGTGCCAGCAGCCTCCGATCGTGGGCTAGCGGGGGTTTTGCAGATACGCAGTATTTT.

J is TRBJ2-1 and V is TRBV2; D may be TRBD2 (5 bases). The CDR3 has 16 residues. The V and J ends lost 5 bases and 0 bases respectively, with 14 bases between them. The germline V gene has CDR1 SNHLY and CDR2 FYNNEI. DNA for the CDR3: TGTGCCAGCAGTTTACTGGCGGGTATCTCCTACAATGAGCAGTTCTTC. It yields the protein CASSLLAGISYNEQFF.

This rearrangement joins TRBV9 to TRBJ2-5; D is possibly TRBD2 (6 bases). The V end lost 0 bases, the J end lost 5 bases, and 14 bases lay between the germline ends. This CDR3 is 15 amino acids long. The germline V gene encodes CDR1 SGDLS and CDR2 YYNGEE. The DNA for the CDR3 is TGTGCCAGCAGCGTAGCCCGGAGGGCCGACGAGACCCAGTACTTC. Amino acid sequence: CASSVARRADETQYF.

The chain employs TRBV30 and TRBJ1-2, with D uncertain. V was pared by 3 bases and J by 2 bases, with 13 bases between. The V gene's germline CDR1 is GTSNPN and CDR2 SVGIG (reference sequence). This CDR3 is built from 14 residues. The CDR3 is CAWRENVANYGYTF. The CDR3 region has the DNA TGTGCCTGGAGGGAGAACGTGGCGAACTATGGCTACACCTTC.

The V and J genes are TRBV7-2 and TRBJ2-6, with a weak D call TRBD2 (6 bases). This CDR3 spans 17 amino acids. Germline lookup yields CDR1 SGHTA and CDR2 FQGNSA. Trimming shortened V by 7 bases and J by 2 bases, and 18 bases separated the two germline ends. Written as DNA, the CDR3 is TGTGCCAGCACCCCCCAAGGGACTCGCACTGGGGCCAACGTCCTGACTTTC. This codes for CASTPQGTRTGANVLTF.

This clonotype was seen only once. The chain is built from TRBV29-1 and TRBJ2-1; TRBD1 might be the D (5 bases). V shed 5 bases and J shed 6 bases, with 14 bases lying between them. CDR1 is SQVTM and CDR2 is ANQGSEA in the germline V gene. The CDR3 totals 13 residues. The CDR3 loop reads CSVRPTGTNEQFF. DNA for the CDR3: TGCAGCGTTAGGCCTACAGGAACCAATGAGCAGTTCTTC.

The V call is TRBV5-6, the J call TRBJ1-1; D uncertain. V lost 0 bases to trimming and J lost 1 base, with 10 bases between them. The CDR3 is made up of 15 amino acids. The germline V gene encodes CDR1 SGHDT and CDR2 YYEEEE. The CDR3 sequence: CASSLVALQNTEAFF. The DNA of the CDR3 is TGTGCCAGCAGCTTGGTAGCACTTCAGAACACTGAAGCTTTCTTT.

The chain is built from TRBV6-2 or TRBV6-3 and TRBJ1-1; 10 bases map to TRBD1. There are 16 residues in the CDR3. The trim removed 6 bases at V and 1 base at J, leaving 8 bases unmatched. The V gene's germline CDR1 is MNHEY and CDR2 SVGEGT. The CDR3 sequence is CASSGPGTGANTEAFF. CDR3 nucleotide sequence: TGTGCCAGCAGCGGTCCCGGGACAGGGGCGAACACTGAAGCTTTCTTT.

The chain combines TRBV29-1 with TRBJ2-2; maybe TRBD2 (6 bases). Germline CDR1 SQVTM, CDR2 ANQGSEA. This CDR3 is 12 amino acids long. Trimming shortened V by 4 bases and J by 13 bases, and 16 bases separated the two germline ends. CDR3 region: CSVGGLSRGLFF. The CDR3 bases are TGCAGCGTTGGAGGTTTATCGCGGGGGCTGTTTTTT.

This rearrangement joins TRBV6-2 or TRBV6-3 to TRBJ2-3; 11 nucleotides line up with TRBD2. Trimming cost V 10 bases and J 5 bases; bases outside gene matches: 5. The CDR3 sequence is 13 residues long. Per the germline V gene, CDR1 is MNHEY and CDR2 is SVGEGT. The CDR3 spells CATQLAGEDTQYF. CDR3 coding DNA: TGTGCCACCCAACTAGCGGGAGAAGATACGCAGTATTTT.

The V and J genes are TRBV4-2 and TRBJ2-5, with D possibly matching TRBD1 (6 bases). From germline, CDR1 is LGHNA and CDR2 YNFKEQ. The CDR3 extends over 15 amino acids. Deletions cut 1 base from V and 4 bases from J, with 13 bases between. The CDR3 sequence: CASSQARGAGETQYF. The CDR3 DNA reads TGTGCCAGCAGCCAAGCCAGGGGCGCGGGAGAGACCCAGTACTTC.

The rearrangement joins TRBV6-6 to TRBJ1-2, with D maybe TRBD1 (5 bases). Germline values: CDR1 MNHNY, CDR2 SVGAGI (reference sequence). The CDR3 length is 16 residues. V was clipped by 2 bases and J by 0 bases, with 13 bases between them. CDR3 DNA sequence: TGTGCCAGCAGTTACCTACAGGAGACTGCTAACTATGGCTACACCTTC. Its protein product is CASSYLQETANYGYTF.

V gene TRBV3-1 combines with J gene TRBJ2-1; 11 positions match TRBD2. Germline V gene lookup returns CDR1 LGHDT and CDR2 YNNKEL (reference sequence). V shed 3 bases and J 10 bases; nucleotides not matched to a gene: 8. This CDR3 has 15 residues. CDR3 region: CASSHRVAGGGEQFF. The CDR3 coding sequence is TGTGCCAGCAGCCATCGAGTAGCGGGGGGGGGAGAGCAGTTCTTC.

This chain uses TRBV20-1 with TRBJ2-7; 8 nucleotides line up with TRBD2. The CDR3 is 14 residues long. CDR1 and CDR2 from the germline V gene are DFQATT and SNEGSKA (reference sequence). V shed 7 bases, J shed 1 base, and the junction held 9 bases outside the gene matches. The CDR3 nucleotides read TGCAGTGGCCGTGTAGCGGGGCGATCCTACGAGCAGTACTTC. Translated: CSGRVAGRSYEQYF.

The rearrangement links TRBV5-1 to TRBJ2-4; D may match TRBD1 or TRBD2 (5 bases each). CDR1 SGHRS and CDR2 YFSETQ come from the germline V gene. V lost 5 bases and J lost 2, with 11 bases in between. This CDR3 contains 14 residues. This CDR3 reads CASSSGSTKNIQYF. The CDR3 nucleotides read TGCGCCAGCAGTTCAGGGAGTACCAAAAACATTCAGTACTTC.

The genes are TRBV2 and TRBJ1-4; D is uncertain. CDR1 SNHLY and CDR2 FYNNEI come from the germline V gene. The CDR3 consists of 15 residues. V was shortened by 5 bases and J by 0 bases, with 10 bases between the two germline ends. CDR3 amino acids: CASSYQLATNEKLFF. CDR3 nucleotide sequence: TGTGCCAGCAGTTACCAACTAGCAACTAATGAAAAACTGTTTTTT.

This chain connects TRBV7-6 to TRBJ2-5; D is undetermined. V lost 3 bases and J lost 5, with 10 bases in between. Germline lookup yields CDR1 SGHVS and CDR2 FNYEAQ. The CDR3 consists of 13 residues. CDR3 region: CASSFTRPETQYF. CDR3 sequence (DNA): TGTGCCAGCAGCTTCACCAGGCCGGAGACCCAGTACTTC.

V and J are TRBV2 and TRBJ2-7, with 8 bases aligning to TRBD2. Germline lookup yields CDR1 SNHLY and CDR2 FYNNEI. The V and J ends lost 5 bases and 2 bases, in that order; junction bases with no gene match: 8. The CDR3 has 15 residues. Here the CDR3 reads CASSYRSGAPYEQYF. The CDR3 bases are TGTGCCAGCAGTTATCGTAGCGGGGCTCCCTACGAGCAGTACTTC.

V and J are TRBV6-2 or TRBV6-3 and TRBJ2-5, with D maybe TRBD1 (5 bases). The CDR3 totals 14 residues. From germline, CDR1 is MNHEY and CDR2 SVGEGT. With 7 bases removed from V and 4 bases from J, the gap between germline ends came to 16 bases. The CDR3 coding sequence is TGTGCCAGCAATCCCGGCAGGGTGGGAGAGACCCAGTACTTC. It codes for CASNPGRVGETQYF.

V gene TRBV5-1 combines with J gene TRBJ2-7, with unresolved D. Trimming left V 5 bases short and J 7 bases short, with 16 bases between. Germline V CDR1 and CDR2: SGHRS, YFSETQ. This CDR3 contains 13 residues. CDR3 protein: CASSYSPIGEQYF. CDR3 nucleotides: TGCGCCAGCAGTTATTCCCCTATTGGGGAGCAGTACTTC.